This TCR beta chain was obtained from a study of beta chain features in type 1 diabetes. TCRB transcripts that were expressed got sequenced, as all of the isolated RNA had been reverse transcribed. The data were produced by immunoSEQ multiplex PCR, yet TCRdb's version contains in-frame clones alone and is incomplete. The repertoire holds around 310,000 clones, with 11% as singletons. Sorted populations were all over 95% pure. CDR3 length: 16 residues. Between the trimmed V and J ends, which lost 0 bases and 7 bases, there was a span of 19 bases. Germline loops: CDR1 GTSNPN, CDR2 SVGIG (reference sequence). As to this clone: Its cognate antigen is unknown.

Study outcomes and limitations: Researchers report that Type 1 diabetes patients had moderately but significantly shorter TCRB CDR3s across all four CD4+ subsets.

This clonotype originated in a woman aged 30 to 39 in good health. V gene TRBV30 combines with J gene TRBJ2-4, with D possibly being TRBD2 (6 bases). What was sequenced was naive CD4+ T cells from blood. CDR3 DNA sequence: TGTGCCTGGAGTGTACTGGTCCCCCGGGGGAAGAACATTCAGTACTTC. It codes for CAWSVLVPRGKNIQYF. The full variable domain, in which reference TRBV30 and TRBJ2-4 provide the parts outside the CDR3, is SQTIHQWPATLVQPVGSPLSLECTVEGTSNPNLYWYRQAAGRGLQLLFYSVGIGQISSEVPQNLSASRPQDRQFILSSKKLLLSDSGFYLCAWSVLVPRGKNIQYFGAGTRLSVL.